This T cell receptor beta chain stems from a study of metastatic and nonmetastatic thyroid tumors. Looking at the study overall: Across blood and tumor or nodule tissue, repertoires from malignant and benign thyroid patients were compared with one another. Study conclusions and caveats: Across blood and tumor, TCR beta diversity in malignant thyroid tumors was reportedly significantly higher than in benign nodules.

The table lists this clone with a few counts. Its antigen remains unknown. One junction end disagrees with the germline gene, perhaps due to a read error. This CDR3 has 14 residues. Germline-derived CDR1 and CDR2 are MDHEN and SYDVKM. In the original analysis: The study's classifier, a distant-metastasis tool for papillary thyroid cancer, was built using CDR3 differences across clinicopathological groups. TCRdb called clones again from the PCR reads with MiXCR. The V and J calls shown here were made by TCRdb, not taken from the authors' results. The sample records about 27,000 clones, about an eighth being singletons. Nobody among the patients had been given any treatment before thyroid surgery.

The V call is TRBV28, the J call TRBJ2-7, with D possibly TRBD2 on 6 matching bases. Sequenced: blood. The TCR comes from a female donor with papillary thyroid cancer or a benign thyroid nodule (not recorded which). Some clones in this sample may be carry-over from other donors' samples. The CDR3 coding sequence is TGTGTCAGCTTCGGGGGATCGAGATCCTACGAGCAGTACTTC. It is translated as CVSFGGSRSYEQYF.